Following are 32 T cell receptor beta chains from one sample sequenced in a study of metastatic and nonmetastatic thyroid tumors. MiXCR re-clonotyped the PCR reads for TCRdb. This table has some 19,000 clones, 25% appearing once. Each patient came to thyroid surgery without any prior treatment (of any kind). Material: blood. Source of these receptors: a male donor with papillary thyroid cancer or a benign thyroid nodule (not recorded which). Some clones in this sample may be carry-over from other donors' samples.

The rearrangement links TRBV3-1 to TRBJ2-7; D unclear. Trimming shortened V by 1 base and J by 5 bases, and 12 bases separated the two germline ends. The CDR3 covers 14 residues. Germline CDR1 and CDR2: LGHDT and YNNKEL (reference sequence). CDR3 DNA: TGTGCCAGCAGCCAAGCTCAGACACCGGACGAGCAGTACTTC. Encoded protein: CASSQAQTPDEQYF.

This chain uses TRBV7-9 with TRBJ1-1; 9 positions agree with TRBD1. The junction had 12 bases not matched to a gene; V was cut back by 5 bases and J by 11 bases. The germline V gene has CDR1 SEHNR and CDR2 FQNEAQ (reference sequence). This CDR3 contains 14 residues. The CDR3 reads CASSRRDRAMAAFF. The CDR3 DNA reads TGTGCCAGCAGCCGGCGGGACAGGGCGATGGCGGCTTTCTTT. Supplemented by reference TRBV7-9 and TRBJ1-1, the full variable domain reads DTGVSQNPRHKITKRGQNVTFRCDPISEHNRLYWYRQTLGQGPEFLTYFQNEAQLEKSRLLSDRFSAERPKGSFSTLEIQRTEQGDSAMYLCASSRRDRAMAAFFGQGTRLTVV.

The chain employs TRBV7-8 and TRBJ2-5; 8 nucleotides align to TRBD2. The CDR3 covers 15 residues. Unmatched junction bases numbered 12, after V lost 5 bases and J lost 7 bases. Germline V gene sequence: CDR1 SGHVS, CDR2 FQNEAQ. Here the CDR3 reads CASSASGGASGTQYF. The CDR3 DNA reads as TGTGCCAGCAGCGCAAGCGGGGGTGCTTCGGGGACCCAGTACTTC.

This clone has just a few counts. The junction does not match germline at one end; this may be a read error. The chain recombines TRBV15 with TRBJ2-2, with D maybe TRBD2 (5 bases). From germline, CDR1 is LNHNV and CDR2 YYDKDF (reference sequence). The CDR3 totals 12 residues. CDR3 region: CATSRGPGELLF. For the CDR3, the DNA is TGTGCCACCAGCAGGGGTCCCGGGGAGCTGCTTTTT.

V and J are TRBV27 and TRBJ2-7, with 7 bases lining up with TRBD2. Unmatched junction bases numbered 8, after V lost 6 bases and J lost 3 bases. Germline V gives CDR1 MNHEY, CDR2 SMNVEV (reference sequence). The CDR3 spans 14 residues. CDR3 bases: TGTGCCAGCAGCCTCTCCGGCGGGAGCTACGAGCAGTACTTC. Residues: CASSLSGGSYEQYF.

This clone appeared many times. The CDR3 DNA sequence: TGTGCCAGCTCATATGGCCAAAATCAGCCCCAGCATTTT. This sequence encodes CASSYGQNQPQHF. V usage is TRBV18 and J usage is TRBJ1-5; D remains ambiguous. The CDR3 is 13 amino acids. V was cut by 5 bases and J by 4 bases, with 9 bases left in between. Germline CDR1 and CDR2: KGHSH and LQKENI.

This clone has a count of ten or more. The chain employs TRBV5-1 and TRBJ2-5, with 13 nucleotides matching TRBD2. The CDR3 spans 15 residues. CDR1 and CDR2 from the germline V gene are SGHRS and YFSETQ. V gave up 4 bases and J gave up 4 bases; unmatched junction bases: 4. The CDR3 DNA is TGCGCCAGCAGCCAGGGACTAGCGGGATTAGAGACCCAGTACTTC. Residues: CASSQGLAGLETQYF.

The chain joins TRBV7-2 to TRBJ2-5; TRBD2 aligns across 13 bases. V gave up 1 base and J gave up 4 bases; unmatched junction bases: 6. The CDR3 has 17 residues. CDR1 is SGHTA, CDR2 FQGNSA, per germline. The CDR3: CASSLGTSGGQLETQYF. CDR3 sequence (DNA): TGTGCCAGCAGCTTAGGGACTAGCGGGGGCCAGCTAGAGACCCAGTACTTC.

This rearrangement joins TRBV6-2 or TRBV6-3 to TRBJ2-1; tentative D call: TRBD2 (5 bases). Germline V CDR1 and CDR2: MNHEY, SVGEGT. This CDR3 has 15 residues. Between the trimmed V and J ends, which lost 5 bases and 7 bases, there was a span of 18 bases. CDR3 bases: TGTGCCAGCAGTCTAGAGGGTCCTCGCGGTAATGAGCAGTTCTTC. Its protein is CASSLEGPRGNEQFF.

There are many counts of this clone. The CDR3 sequence is CASSLVGGHTEAFF. The CDR3 nucleotides read TGTGCCAGCAGCTTGGTGGGTGGTCACACTGAAGCTTTCTTT. The chain combines TRBV5-4 with TRBJ1-1; D uncertain. The CDR3 extends over 14 amino acids. Trimming stripped 0 bases from V and 3 bases from J, with 9 bases between. The V gene's germline CDR1 is SGHNT and CDR2 YYREEE (reference sequence).

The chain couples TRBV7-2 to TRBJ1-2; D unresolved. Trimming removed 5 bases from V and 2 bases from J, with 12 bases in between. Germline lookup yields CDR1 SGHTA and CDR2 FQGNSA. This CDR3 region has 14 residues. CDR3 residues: CASSPRTGNYGYTF. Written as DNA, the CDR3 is TGTGCCAGCAGCCCCCGGACGGGAAACTATGGCTACACCTTC.

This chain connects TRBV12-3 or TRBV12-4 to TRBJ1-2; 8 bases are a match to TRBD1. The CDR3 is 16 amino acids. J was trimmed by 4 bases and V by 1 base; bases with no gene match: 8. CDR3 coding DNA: TGTGCCAGCAGTTTAGGCGGAGACAGGGGAACCTATGGCTACACCTTC. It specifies CASSLGGDRGTYGYTF.

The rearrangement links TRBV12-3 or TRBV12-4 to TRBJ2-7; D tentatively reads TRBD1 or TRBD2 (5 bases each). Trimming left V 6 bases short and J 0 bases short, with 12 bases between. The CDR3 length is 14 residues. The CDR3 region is CASRRPGHSYEQYF. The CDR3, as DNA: TGTGCCAGCAGGAGGCCGGGGCACTCCTACGAGCAGTACTTC.

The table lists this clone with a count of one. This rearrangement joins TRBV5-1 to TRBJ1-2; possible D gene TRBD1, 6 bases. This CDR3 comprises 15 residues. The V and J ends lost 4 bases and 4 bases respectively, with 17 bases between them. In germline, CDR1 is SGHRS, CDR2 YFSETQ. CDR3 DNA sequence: TGCGCCAGCAGCCCCCTCTCAGGACAGATCTATGGCTACACCTTC. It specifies CASSPLSGQIYGYTF.

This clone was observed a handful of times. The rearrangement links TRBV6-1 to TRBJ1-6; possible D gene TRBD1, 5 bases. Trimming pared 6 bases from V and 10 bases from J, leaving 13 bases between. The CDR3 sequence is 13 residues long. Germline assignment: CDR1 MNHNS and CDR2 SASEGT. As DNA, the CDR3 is TGTGCCAGCAGAAGCAGGGAAAACTCACCCCTCCACTTT. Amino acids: CASRSRENSPLHF.

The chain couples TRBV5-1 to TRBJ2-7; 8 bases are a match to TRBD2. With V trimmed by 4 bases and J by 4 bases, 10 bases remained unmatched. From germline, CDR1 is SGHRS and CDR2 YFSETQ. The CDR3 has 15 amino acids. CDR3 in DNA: TGCGCCAGCAGCCCGGGAGGGACGCAGAGATACGAGCAGTACTTC. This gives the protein CASSPGGTQRYEQYF.

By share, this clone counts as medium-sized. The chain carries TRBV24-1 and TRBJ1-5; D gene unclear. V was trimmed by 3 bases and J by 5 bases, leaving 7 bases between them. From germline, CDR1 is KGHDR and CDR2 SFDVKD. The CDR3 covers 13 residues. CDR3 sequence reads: CATSDRSDQPQHF. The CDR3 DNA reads TGTGCCACCAGTGATCGATCAGATCAGCCCCAGCATTTT.

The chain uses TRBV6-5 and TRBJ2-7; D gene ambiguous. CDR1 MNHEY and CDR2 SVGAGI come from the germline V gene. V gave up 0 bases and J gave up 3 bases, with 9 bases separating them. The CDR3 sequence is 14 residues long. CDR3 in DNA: TGTGCCAGCAGTTACTCACCACCTATCTACGAGCAGTACTTC. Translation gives CASSYSPPIYEQYF.

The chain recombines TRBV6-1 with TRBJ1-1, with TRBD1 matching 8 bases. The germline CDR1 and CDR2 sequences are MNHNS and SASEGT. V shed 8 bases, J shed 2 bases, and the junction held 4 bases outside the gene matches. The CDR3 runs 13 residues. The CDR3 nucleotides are TGTGCCAGCGCTGACAGGGGTAACACTGAAGCTTTCTTT. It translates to CASADRGNTEAFF.

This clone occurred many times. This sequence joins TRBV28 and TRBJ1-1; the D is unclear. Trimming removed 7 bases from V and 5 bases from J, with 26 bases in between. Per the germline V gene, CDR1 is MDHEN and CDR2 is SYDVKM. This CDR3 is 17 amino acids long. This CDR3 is CASTAADWLGGGTEAFF. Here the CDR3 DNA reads TGTGCCAGCACCGCCGCTGACTGGCTTGGAGGCGGGACTGAAGCTTTCTTT.

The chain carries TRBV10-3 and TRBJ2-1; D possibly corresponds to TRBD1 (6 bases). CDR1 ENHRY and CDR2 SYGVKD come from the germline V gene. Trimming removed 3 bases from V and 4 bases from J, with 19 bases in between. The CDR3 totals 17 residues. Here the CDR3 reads CAISDRGSRSSYNEQFF. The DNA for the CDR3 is TGTGCCATCAGTGATAGGGGGAGTAGAAGCTCATACAATGAGCAGTTCTTC.

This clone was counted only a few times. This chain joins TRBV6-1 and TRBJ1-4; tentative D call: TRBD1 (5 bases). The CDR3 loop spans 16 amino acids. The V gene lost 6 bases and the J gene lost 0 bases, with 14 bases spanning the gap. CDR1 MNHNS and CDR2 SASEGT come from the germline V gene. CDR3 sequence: CASRDRDPATNEKLFF. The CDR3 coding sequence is TGTGCCAGCAGGGACCGGGACCCAGCAACTAATGAAAAACTGTTTTTT.

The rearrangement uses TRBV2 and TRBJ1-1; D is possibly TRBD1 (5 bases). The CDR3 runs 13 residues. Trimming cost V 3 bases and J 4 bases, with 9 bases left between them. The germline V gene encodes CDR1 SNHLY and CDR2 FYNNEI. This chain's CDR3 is CASSDNGGTEAFF. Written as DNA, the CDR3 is TGTGCCAGCAGTGATAATGGGGGCACTGAAGCTTTCTTT.

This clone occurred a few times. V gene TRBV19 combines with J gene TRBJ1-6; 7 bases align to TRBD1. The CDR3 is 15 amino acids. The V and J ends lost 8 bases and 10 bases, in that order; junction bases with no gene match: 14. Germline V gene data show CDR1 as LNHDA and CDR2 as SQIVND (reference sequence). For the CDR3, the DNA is TGTGCCAGTGGTTCCCGGACAGGAGTTAACTCACCCCTCCACTTT. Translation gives CASGSRTGVNSPLHF.

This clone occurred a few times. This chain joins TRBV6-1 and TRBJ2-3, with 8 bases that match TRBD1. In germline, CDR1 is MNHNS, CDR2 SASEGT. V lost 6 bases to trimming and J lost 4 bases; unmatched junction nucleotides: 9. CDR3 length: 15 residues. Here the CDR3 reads CASSEGQASADTQYF. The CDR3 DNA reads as TGTGCCAGCAGCGAGGGACAGGCCAGCGCAGATACGCAGTATTTT.

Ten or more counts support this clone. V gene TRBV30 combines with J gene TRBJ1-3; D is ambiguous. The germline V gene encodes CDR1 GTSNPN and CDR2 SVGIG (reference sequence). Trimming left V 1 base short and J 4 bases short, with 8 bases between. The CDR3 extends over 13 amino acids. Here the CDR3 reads CAWSEGYGNTIYF. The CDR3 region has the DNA TGTGCCTGGAGTGAAGGGTACGGAAACACCATATATTTT. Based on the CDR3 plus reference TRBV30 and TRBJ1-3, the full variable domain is SQTIHQWPATLVQPVGSPLSLECTVEGTSNPNLYWYRQAAGRGLQLLFYSVGIGQISSEVPQNLSASRPQDRQFILSSKKLLLSDSGFYLCAWSEGYGNTIYFGEGSWLTVV.

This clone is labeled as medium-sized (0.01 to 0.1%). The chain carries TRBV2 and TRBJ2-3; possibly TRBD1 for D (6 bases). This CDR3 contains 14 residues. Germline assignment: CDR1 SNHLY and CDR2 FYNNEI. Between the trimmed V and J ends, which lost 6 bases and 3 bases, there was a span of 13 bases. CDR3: CASSGFRGTDTQYF. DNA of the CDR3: TGTGCCAGCAGCGGGTTCAGGGGAACAGATACGCAGTATTTT.

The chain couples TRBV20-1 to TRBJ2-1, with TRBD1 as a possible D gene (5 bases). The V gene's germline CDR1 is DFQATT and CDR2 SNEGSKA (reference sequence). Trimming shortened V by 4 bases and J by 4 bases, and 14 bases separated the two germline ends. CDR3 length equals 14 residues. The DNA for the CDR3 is TGCAGTGCTAAGGCCAGGGAACTTTACAATGAGCAGTTCTTC. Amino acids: CSAKARELYNEQFF.

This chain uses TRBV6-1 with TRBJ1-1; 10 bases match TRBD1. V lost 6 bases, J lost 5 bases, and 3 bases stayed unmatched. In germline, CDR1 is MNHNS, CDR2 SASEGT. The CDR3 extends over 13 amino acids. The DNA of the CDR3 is TGTGCCAGCAGGCGACAGGGGGCAACTGAAGCTTTCTTT. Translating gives CASRRQGATEAFF.

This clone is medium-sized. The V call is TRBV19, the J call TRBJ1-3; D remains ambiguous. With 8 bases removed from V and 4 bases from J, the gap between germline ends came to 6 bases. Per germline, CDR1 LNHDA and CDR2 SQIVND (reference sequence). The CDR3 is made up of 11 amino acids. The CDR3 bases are TGTGCCAGTCTGGTGGGAAACACCATATATTTT. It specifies CASLVGNTIYF.

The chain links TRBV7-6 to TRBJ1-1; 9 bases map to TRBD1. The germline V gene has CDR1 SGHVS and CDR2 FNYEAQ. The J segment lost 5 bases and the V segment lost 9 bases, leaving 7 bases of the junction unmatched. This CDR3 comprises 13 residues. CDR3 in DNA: TGTGCCAGTTCGGGACAGGGCTGGACTGAAGCTTTCTTT. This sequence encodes CASSGQGWTEAFF.

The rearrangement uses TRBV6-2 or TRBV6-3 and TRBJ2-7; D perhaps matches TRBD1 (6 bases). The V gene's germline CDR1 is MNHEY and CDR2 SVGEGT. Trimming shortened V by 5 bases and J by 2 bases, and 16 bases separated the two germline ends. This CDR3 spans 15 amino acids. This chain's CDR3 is CASSPVDRTTYEQYF. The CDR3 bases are TGTGCCAGCAGTCCCGTAGACAGGACAACCTACGAGCAGTACTTC.